The 27 T cell receptor beta chains in this list originate from one sample, sequenced in a study of T cells in Graves' hyperthyroidism and ophthalmopathy. It was RNA transcripts that yielded the amplified TCR beta CDR3 regions. The HTBI primer set was used in a first-round RT-PCR of the TCR CDR3. TCRdb analysed the multiplex PCR reads with MiXCR anew, one entry per CDR3 protein. The data show about 50,000 distinct CDR3 sequences, with approximately 49% seen just once and roughly a third held by the top ten. What was sequenced was peripheral blood or thyroid tissue (not recorded which). The receptors were sampled from a woman between 45 and 60 years old with Graves' hyperthyroidism.

The gene calls are TRBV30 and TRBJ1-2, with a possible D match to TRBD1 (6 bases). Germline V gives CDR1 GTSNPN, CDR2 SVGIG (reference sequence). CDR3 length: 14 residues. Trimming removed 2 bases at V and 8 bases at J, with 18 bases between. The CDR3 DNA reads as TGTGCCTGGAGTACCTCCAGGGGCTTAGGGGGCTACACCTTC. Translation gives CAWSTSRGLGGYTF.

This clonotype was recorded many times. Here the CDR3 reads CASSYLTESNTQYF. In DNA, the CDR3 is TGTGCCAGCAGTTACTTGACCGAAAGTAATACGCAGTATTTT. The rearrangement links TRBV6-6 to TRBJ2-3, with D hard to call. Germline assignment: CDR1 MNHNY and CDR2 SVGAGI (reference sequence). Trimming took off 1 base at V and 7 bases at J, with 12 bases between the two ends. The CDR3 contains 14 residues.

This clonotype was recorded at least ten times. The chain couples TRBV7-9 to TRBJ1-5, with D possibly being TRBD1 (5 bases). Germline CDR1 and CDR2: SEHNR and FQNEAQ (reference sequence). Between the trimmed V and J ends, which lost 8 bases and 2 bases, there was a span of 10 bases. The CDR3 loop spans 13 amino acids. The CDR3 sequence is CASGGGGNQPQHF. CDR3 sequence (DNA): TGTGCCAGCGGGGGGGGTGGCAATCAGCCCCAGCATTTT.

The rearrangement joins TRBV6-1 to TRBJ1-1; 8 positions agree with TRBD1. The CDR3 extends over 14 amino acids. The V segment lost 5 bases and the J segment 7 bases; nucleotides outside the gene matches: 9. Per the germline V gene, CDR1 is MNHNS and CDR2 is SASEGT. The CDR3: CASSRQGAEVEAFF. For the CDR3, the DNA is TGTGCCAGCAGTCGGCAGGGGGCCGAGGTTGAAGCTTTCTTT.

This clonotype has a handful of counts. This chain uses TRBV6-6 with TRBJ2-7; 12 bases agree with TRBD2. This CDR3 is 15 amino acids long. Germline assignment: CDR1 MNHNY and CDR2 SVGAGI (reference sequence). J was trimmed by 3 bases and V by 5 bases; bases with no gene match: 5. The CDR3 spells CASSTGLAGIYEQYF. CDR3 DNA: TGTGCCAGCAGTACCGGACTAGCGGGAATCTACGAGCAGTACTTC.

A word on this clonotype: One base away lies a much larger clone, so this may be a sequencing read error. The chain couples TRBV28 to TRBJ1-2, with D uncertain. V was clipped by 8 bases and J by 5 bases, with 15 bases between them. Germline CDR1 is MDHEN and CDR2 is SYDVKM. This CDR3 is built from 13 residues. CDR3: CASGWTFGYGYTF. CDR3 nucleotide sequence: TGTGCCAGCGGTTGGACTTTCGGGTATGGCTACACCTTC.

The sample holds many counts of this clonotype. The J gene is TRBJ1-1, the V gene TRBV11-2; D not certain. V was pared by 1 base and J by 7 bases, with 7 bases between. CDR3 length: 12 amino acids. The germline V gene has CDR1 SGHAT and CDR2 FQNNGV. The CDR3 DNA sequence: TGTGCCAGCAGCTTAGTTCCGCATGAAGCTTTCTTT. Protein: CASSLVPHEAFF.

The J gene is TRBJ1-6, the V gene TRBV20-1, with TRBD1 matching over 7 bases. Per germline, CDR1 DFQATT and CDR2 SNEGSKA (reference sequence). This CDR3 spans 14 amino acids. V was pared by 6 bases and J by 10 bases, with 12 bases of the junction left unmatched. CDR3 loop: CSATRQGEYSPLHF. Written as DNA, the CDR3 is TGCAGTGCCACGAGACAGGGAGAGTACTCACCCCTCCACTTT.

This chain connects TRBV20-1 to TRBJ1-2; D not certain. The V gene's germline CDR1 is DFQATT and CDR2 SNEGSKA (reference sequence). The V end lost 2 bases, the J end lost 12 bases, and 16 bases lay between the germline ends. CDR3 length: 12 amino acids. The CDR3 sequence is CSARTAETGNTF. For the CDR3, the DNA is TGCAGTGCTAGAACGGCAGAGACTGGAAACACCTTC.

The J gene is TRBJ1-5, the V gene TRBV19; 10 bases fit TRBD1. The CDR3 runs to 15 residues. Trimming cost V 11 bases and J 1 base; bases outside gene matches: 8. CDR1 and CDR2 (germline): LNHDA, SQIVND (reference sequence). CDR3 bases: TGTGCCTGGACCGGGACAGGGGCAAGCAATCAGCCCCAGCATTTT. It yields the protein CAWTGTGASNQPQHF.

Concerning this clonotype itself: Sequence at one end of the junction differs from germline and may be a read error. The CDR3 loop is CSVEGHRDSGRTPYEQYF. The CDR3 DNA follows: TGCAGCGTCGAAGGTCATCGGGATAGCGGGAGAACCCCCTACGAGCAGTACTTC. The V call is TRBV29-1, the J call TRBJ2-7; 9 positions agree with TRBD2. Looked up from germline, CDR1 is SQVTM and CDR2 is ANQGSEA. This CDR3 contains 18 residues.

The chain combines TRBV20-1 with TRBJ2-2, with 15 nucleotides matching TRBD2. CDR1 and CDR2 (germline): DFQATT, SNEGSKA (reference sequence). Trimming removed 4 bases from V and 6 bases from J; junction bases left unmatched: 6. This CDR3 region has 16 residues. CDR3 sequence: CSAIAGTSGRSGELFF. CDR3 sequence (DNA): TGCAGTGCTATTGCCGGGACTAGCGGGAGGTCCGGGGAGCTGTTTTTT.

In its sample, this clonotype was seen many times. The chain joins TRBV7-2 to TRBJ2-7; 15 nucleotides align to TRBD2. CDR1 and CDR2 from the germline V gene are SGHTA and FQGNSA. Trimming cost V 5 bases and J 3 bases; bases outside gene matches: 2. This CDR3 comprises 15 residues. CDR3 DNA sequence: TGTGCCAGCAGCAAGGGACTAGCGGGAGGCTACGAGCAGTACTTC. It is translated as CASSKGLAGGYEQYF.

This clonotype appeared a few times. The chain couples TRBV19 to TRBJ2-7; 8 bases line up with TRBD2. The CDR3 is 14 residues long. Germline V gene data show CDR1 as LNHDA and CDR2 as SQIVND (reference sequence). J lost 0 bases, V lost 3 bases, and 1 base had no gene match. Here the CDR3 DNA reads TGTGCCAGTAGTATCAGCGGGAGCTCCTACGAGCAGTACTTC. It codes for CASSISGSSYEQYF.

This chain joins TRBV7-1 and TRBJ2-7; maybe TRBD2 (6 bases). TRBV7-1 is treated as an ORF (open reading frame) with a function not yet certain. The CDR3 runs 14 residues. Between the trimmed V and J ends, which lost 3 bases and 0 bases, there was a span of 9 bases. CDR3 nucleotides: TGTGCCAGCAGCTCCCACGGGAGCTCCTACGAGCAGTACTTC. This encodes CASSSHGSSYEQYF.

The chain uses TRBV15 and TRBJ2-2; D is possibly TRBD1 or TRBD2 (5 bases each). The germline V gene encodes CDR1 LNHNV and CDR2 YYDKDF (reference sequence). The V and J ends lost 3 bases and 5 bases respectively, with 10 bases between them. The CDR3 has 14 residues. The CDR3 spells CATSSLRGTGELFF. The DNA for the CDR3 is TGTGCCACCAGCAGTTTGAGGGGTACCGGGGAGCTGTTTTTT.

This clonotype was picked up many times. V gene TRBV20-1 combines with J gene TRBJ1-5; 9 bases align to TRBD1. Germline assignment: CDR1 DFQATT and CDR2 SNEGSKA (reference sequence). The V gene end was trimmed by 3 bases and the J gene end by 4 bases; junction bases not matched to a gene: 4. The CDR3 totals 14 residues. CDR3 nucleotides: TGCAGTGCTAGGACAGGGGGGAATAATCAGCCCCAGCATTTT. Protein sequence: CSARTGGNNQPQHF.

J is TRBJ2-7 and V is TRBV7-6, with unresolved D. This CDR3 has 12 residues. Germline V CDR1 and CDR2: SGHVS, FNYEAQ. The V end lost 5 bases, the J end lost 3 bases, and 8 bases lay between the germline ends. The chain's CDR3 is CASSSSDYEQYF. The CDR3 DNA sequence: TGTGCCAGCAGCAGCTCCGACTACGAGCAGTACTTC.

The chain combines TRBV20-1 with TRBJ1-1; weak D call: TRBD1 (5 bases). This CDR3 has 14 amino acids. Trimming removed 3 bases from V and 6 bases from J, with 17 bases in between. Germline V gene data show CDR1 as DFQATT and CDR2 as SNEGSKA (reference sequence). CDR3 amino acids: CSARQGGRPSEAFF. The CDR3 coding sequence is TGCAGTGCTAGGCAGGGAGGCAGGCCTTCTGAAGCTTTCTTT.

This clonotype was detected ten times or more. V and J are TRBV28 and TRBJ1-2; 9 bases align to TRBD1. V lost 5 bases and J lost 8; bases outside the gene matches: 9. CDR1 and CDR2 (germline): MDHEN, SYDVKM. This CDR3 comprises 14 residues. CDR3 sequence: CASSPPGTGQGYTF. CDR3 in DNA: TGTGCCAGCAGTCCACCCGGGACAGGGCAAGGCTACACCTTC.

V and J are TRBV7-9 and TRBJ1-4, with unresolved D. CDR1 and CDR2 (germline): SEHNR, FQNEAQ (reference sequence). The CDR3 totals 16 residues. V was cut by 0 bases and J by 0 bases, with 8 bases left in between. CDR3 in DNA: TGTGCCAGCAGCTTAGCGTCACTTCCAACTAATGAAAAACTGTTTTTT. It yields the protein CASSLASLPTNEKLFF. Full variable domain (outside the CDR3, taken from reference TRBV7-9 and TRBJ1-4): DTGVSQNPRHKITKRGQNVTFRCDPISEHNRLYWYRQTLGQGPEFLTYFQNEAQLEKSRLLSDRFSAERPKGSFSTLEIQRTEQGDSAMYLCASSLASLPTNEKLFFGSGTQLSVL.

This clonotype was observed at least ten times. This rearrangement joins TRBV7-2 to TRBJ2-2, with D uncertain. Trimming took off 0 bases at V and 6 bases at J, with 5 bases between the two ends. Looked up from germline, CDR1 is SGHTA and CDR2 is FQGNSA. The CDR3 contains 13 residues. This CDR3 is CASSLAGSGELFF. CDR3 bases: TGTGCCAGCAGCTTAGCAGGTTCCGGGGAGCTGTTTTTT. Drawing the rest from reference TRBV7-2 and TRBJ2-2, the complete variable domain is GAGVSQSPSNKVTEKGKDVELRCDPISGHTALYWYRQSLGQGLEFLIYFQGNSAPDKSGLPSDRFSAERTGGSVSTLTIQRTQQEDSAVYLCASSLAGSGELFFGEGSRLTVL.

This clonotype turned up a few times. With a much larger clone just one base away, this may be a read error. The CDR3 DNA follows: TGTGCCAGCGGTTTGCAAGGGCTTCGCAATCAGCCCCAGCATTTT. As protein: CASGLQGLRNQPQHF. The J gene is TRBJ1-5, the V gene TRBV27; D not resolved. Germline V gives CDR1 MNHEY, CDR2 SMNVEV (reference sequence). This CDR3 has 15 amino acids.

This clonotype was detected many times. V is TRBV19 and J is TRBJ1-4, with 9 bases lining up with TRBD1. The CDR3 length is 14 residues. Germline V CDR1 and CDR2: LNHDA, SQIVND (reference sequence). V trimming: 4 bases; J trimming: 6 bases; junction bases outside the gene matches: 3. CDR3 in amino acids: CASSTRTGDEKLFF. The CDR3, as DNA: TGTGCCAGTAGTACTCGGACAGGGGATGAAAAACTGTTTTTT.

This clonotype is categorized as medium-sized (0.01 to 0.1%). This chain uses TRBV5-6 with TRBJ2-5; D not resolved. The CDR3 is 13 residues long. Germline CDR1 SGHDT, CDR2 YYEEEE. Trimming shortened V by 4 bases and J by 5 bases, and 12 bases separated the two germline ends. The CDR3 nucleotides read TGTGCCAGCAGCGACCCGACGGGTGAGACCCAGTACTTC. As protein: CASSDPTGETQYF.

The rearrangement joins TRBV7-9 to TRBJ1-1, with no clear D. Germline V gene sequence: CDR1 SEHNR, CDR2 FQNEAQ (reference sequence). The length of the CDR3 is 11 residues. Trimming stripped 8 bases from V and 8 bases from J, with 12 bases between. The CDR3 here is CASVVVDEAFF. The CDR3 coding sequence is TGTGCCAGCGTTGTCGTCGACGAAGCTTTCTTT.

At least ten counts were recorded for this clonotype. The J gene is TRBJ1-2, the V gene TRBV7-2; 7 nucleotides match TRBD1. Germline CDR1 SGHTA, CDR2 FQGNSA. V dropped 5 bases and J dropped 5; count of bases not matched to a gene: 5. The CDR3 is made up of 13 amino acids. CDR3 DNA sequence: TGTGCCAGCAGCCTCAGGGGGGATTATGGCTACACCTTC. Amino acids: CASSLRGDYGYTF. Looking up the rest from reference TRBV7-2 and TRBJ1-2 gives the full variable domain: GAGVSQSPSNKVTEKGKDVELRCDPISGHTALYWYRQSLGQGLEFLIYFQGNSAPDKSGLPSDRFSAERTGGSVSTLTIQRTQQEDSAVYLCASSLRGDYGYTFGSGTRLTVV.